The 31 T cell receptor beta chains reported below all come from one sample, sequenced in a study of T cell changes during pregnancy in multiple sclerosis. Sequencing used immunoSEQ multiplex PCR; TCRdb keeps in-frame clones, though not all of them. The sample carries roughly 40,000 clones, around four fifths recorded once. The specimen was CD4+ T cells from peripheral blood mononuclear cells, collected before pregnancy. These receptors came from a female donor with multiple sclerosis, enrolled in a pregnancy study.

This rearrangement joins TRBV4-1 to TRBJ2-1; 10 positions match TRBD2. V lost 0 bases and J lost 9; bases outside the gene matches: 8. This CDR3 region has 16 residues. The germline V gene has CDR1 MGHRA and CDR2 YSYEKL. The CDR3 loop reads CASSQDEAGGVIEQFF. CDR3 bases: TGCGCCAGCAGCCAAGATGAAGCGGGAGGGGTCATTGAGCAGTTCTTC.

The V call is TRBV11-3, the J call TRBJ2-2; D may be TRBD2 (5 bases). Germline lookup yields CDR1 SGHNT and CDR2 YENEEA. This CDR3 spans 13 amino acids. Trimming stripped 4 bases from V and 3 bases from J, with 6 bases between. The CDR3 sequence is CASSSDYTGELFF. In DNA, the CDR3 is TGTGCCAGCAGCTCGGACTACACCGGGGAGCTGTTTTTT.

The V gene is TRBV18, the J gene TRBJ2-2; D unclear. Germline values: CDR1 KGHSH, CDR2 LQKENI. The V end was cut by 3 bases, the J end by 2 bases, with 13 bases between. This CDR3 is built from 16 residues. The CDR3 nucleotides are TGTGCCAGCTCACCCATGGGCCACAGTAACACCGGGGAGCTGTTTTTT. As protein: CASSPMGHSNTGELFF.

In its sample, this clone ranks as medium-sized (0.01 to 0.1%). The chain has TRBV25-1 and TRBJ2-7, with D maybe TRBD1 (6 bases). The V gene lost 6 bases and the J gene lost 1 base, with 16 bases spanning the gap. Germline-derived CDR1 and CDR2 are MGHDK and SYGVNS. This CDR3 contains 15 residues. In nucleotides, the CDR3 is TGTGCCAGCAGCCCCTCCAATAGGGGGTCCTACGAGCAGTACTTC. Its protein product is CASSPSNRGSYEQYF.

A single count supports this clone. The chain recombines TRBV7-9 with TRBJ1-1; D is ambiguous. There are 15 residues in the CDR3. Looked up from germline, CDR1 is SEHNR and CDR2 is FQNEAQ (reference sequence). V lost 1 base and J lost 4, with 13 bases in between. DNA of the CDR3: TGTGCCAGCAGCTTAGTAGGCAACCTAGCCACTGAAGCTTTCTTT. It is translated as CASSLVGNLATEAFF.

The rearrangement joins TRBV4-3 to TRBJ2-1; 9 bases agree with TRBD2. Germline V CDR1 and CDR2: LGHNA, YSLEER. The CDR3 length is 17 residues. The V and J ends lost 0 bases and 3 bases, in that order; junction bases with no gene match: 6. The DNA of the CDR3 is TGCGCCAGCAGCCAAGATGTCTGGCGGGGGGGCTACAATGAGCAGTTCTTC. Protein sequence: CASSQDVWRGGYNEQFF.

The genes are TRBV7-9 and TRBJ2-1; TRBD2 agrees at 10 bases. The CDR3 contains 15 residues. In germline, CDR1 is SEHNR, CDR2 FQNEAQ (reference sequence). The trim removed 5 bases at V and 5 bases at J, leaving 6 bases unmatched. The CDR3 protein is CASSPGLAGDNEQFF. In nucleotides, the CDR3 is TGTGCCAGCAGCCCCGGGCTAGCGGGAGACAATGAGCAGTTCTTC.

The chain joins TRBV19 to TRBJ2-5; TRBD2 agrees at 8 bases. The junction had 14 bases not matched to a gene; V was cut back by 4 bases and J by 4 bases. The CDR3 length is 17 residues. The germline V gene has CDR1 LNHDA and CDR2 SQIVND (reference sequence). The CDR3 nucleotides read TGTGCCAGTAGTAGCCCAAGAAAAGGTCTAGCGGGAGAGACCCAGTACTTC. Translating gives CASSSPRKGLAGETQYF.

CDR3 protein: CASSPEGAKTQYF. CDR3 nucleotide sequence: TGTGCCAGCTCACCGGAGGGGGCGAAGACCCAGTACTTC. This rearrangement joins TRBV18 to TRBJ2-5; the D gene is possibly TRBD1 (7 bases). In germline, CDR1 is KGHSH, CDR2 LQKENI. There are 13 residues in the CDR3. V lost 3 bases, J lost 6 bases, and 11 bases lay in between.

This sequence joins TRBV11-2 and TRBJ1-1; TRBD1 agrees at 8 bases. CDR1 is SGHAT and CDR2 is FQNNGV in the germline V gene. Trimming took 3 bases from V and 4 from J; bases not matched to a gene: 10. This CDR3 spans 16 amino acids. The CDR3 loop is CASSFLRGRSGTEAFF. CDR3 sequence (DNA): TGTGCCAGCAGCTTTCTCAGGGGGCGATCGGGCACTGAAGCTTTCTTT.

The V call is TRBV18, the J call TRBJ2-3; weak D call: TRBD2 (6 bases). The germline V gene has CDR1 KGHSH and CDR2 LQKENI. This CDR3 comprises 15 residues. With 3 bases removed from V and 0 bases from J, the gap between germline ends came to 10 bases. For the CDR3, the DNA is TGTGCCAGCTCACCTGGGAGGATTAGCACAGATACGCAGTATTTT. It yields the protein CASSPGRISTDTQYF.

In DNA form, the CDR3 reads TGTGCCAGCAGTTCCAGGGTGGGCACAGATACGCAGTATTTT. Encoded protein: CASSSRVGTDTQYF. J is TRBJ2-3 and V is TRBV6-5, with a tentative D call TRBD1 (5 bases). CDR1 is MNHEY and CDR2 is SVGAGI in the germline V gene. The V end lost 4 bases, the J end lost 1 base, and 9 bases lay between the germline ends. CDR3 length: 14 amino acids.

The genes are TRBV27 and TRBJ2-2; D might be TRBD1 (6 bases). V lost 5 bases and J lost 4, with 14 bases in between. Germline V gene sequence: CDR1 MNHEY, CDR2 SMNVEV (reference sequence). The CDR3 extends over 15 amino acids. The CDR3 nucleotides read TGTGCCAGCAGTGGGACAACCCGGCGCACCGGGGAGCTGTTTTTT. This sequence encodes CASSGTTRRTGELFF.

The gene calls are TRBV7-2 and TRBJ1-6; D uncertain. V was trimmed by 3 bases and J by 5 bases, leaving 14 bases between them. Per germline, CDR1 SGHTA and CDR2 FQGNSA. The CDR3 spans 16 residues. The CDR3 nucleotides read TGTGCCAGCAGCTTGAGGGAAGGATTTAATAATTCACCCCTCCACTTT. Translating gives CASSLREGFNNSPLHF.

V usage is TRBV18 and J usage is TRBJ2-6; D is unresolved. Per germline, CDR1 KGHSH and CDR2 LQKENI. The CDR3 is made up of 16 amino acids. V lost 3 bases and J 4 bases, leaving 13 bases between the germline ends. As DNA, the CDR3 is TGTGCCAGCTCACCTCTTCACTTATCCGGGGCCAACGTCCTGACTTTC. This codes for CASSPLHLSGANVLTF.

Here the CDR3 DNA reads TGTGCCATCAGTGTAGGGACTAGCGGCAACAATGAGCAGTTCTTC. This gives the protein CAISVGTSGNNEQFF. The genes are TRBV10-3 and TRBJ2-1, with 11 bases matching TRBD2. V lost 4 bases and J lost 5; bases outside the gene matches: 4. There are 15 residues in the CDR3. Germline CDR1 reads ENHRY; CDR2 reads SYGVKD.

This clone was seen more than once but under ten times. V usage is TRBV6-5 and J usage is TRBJ2-3; tentatively, D is TRBD2 (6 bases). From germline, CDR1 is MNHEY and CDR2 SVGAGI. Trimming removed 2 bases at V and 4 bases at J, with 13 bases between. CDR3 length: 15 amino acids. For the CDR3, the DNA is TGTGCCAGCAGTTACGGGGGGTTAAGCGCAGATACGCAGTATTTT. Translation: CASSYGGLSADTQYF.

V and J are TRBV30 and TRBJ1-1; the D gene is possibly TRBD1 (5 bases). The CDR3 has 17 residues. V was clipped by 5 bases and J by 1 base, with 23 bases between them. CDR1 is GTSNPN and CDR2 is SVGIG in the germline V gene (reference sequence). CDR3 amino acids: CAWGRWGGSKRNTEAFF. The CDR3 nucleotides read TGTGCCTGGGGCCGATGGGGCGGATCAAAAAGGAACACTGAAGCTTTCTTT.

The chain joins TRBV5-4 to TRBJ2-5, with TRBD2 identical over 8 bases. The CDR3 runs 16 residues. Germline V gene data show CDR1 as SGHNT and CDR2 as YYREEE (reference sequence). V lost 0 bases, J lost 3 bases, and 7 bases stayed unmatched. For the CDR3, the DNA is TGTGCCAGCAGCTTGGCTCCCAGCGGGGGAAAAGAGACCCAGTACTTC. Residues: CASSLAPSGGKETQYF.

V usage is TRBV9 and J usage is TRBJ2-1; D is perhaps TRBD2 (5 bases). Trimming shortened V by 6 bases and J by 7 bases, and 20 bases separated the two germline ends. The CDR3 is made up of 15 amino acids. The germline V gene has CDR1 SGDLS and CDR2 YYNGEE. CDR3 in DNA: TGTGCCAGCACCGCGGGTCAACTACCTTCTAATGAGCAGTTCTTC. Its translation: CASTAGQLPSNEQFF.

This clone was counted once. The chain couples TRBV7-8 to TRBJ1-6; 8 positions match TRBD1. CDR3 size: 17 residues. V shed 5 bases and J 6 bases; nucleotides not matched to a gene: 12. Germline values: CDR1 SGHVS, CDR2 FQNEAQ. CDR3 coding DNA: TGTGCCAGCAGCCCAGGGACAGGTAGTAGGGGTAATTCACCCCTCCACTTT. It yields the protein CASSPGTGSRGNSPLHF. The full variable domain, completed using reference TRBV7-8 and TRBJ1-6, is GAGVSQSPRYKVAKRGQDVALRCDPISGHVSLFWYQQALGQGPEFLTYFQNEAQLDKSGLPSDRFFAERPEGSVSTLKIQRTQQEDSAVYLCASSPGTGSRGNSPLHFGNGTRLTVT.

The V and J genes are TRBV5-8 and TRBJ2-3, with 8 positions matching TRBD2. V shed 2 bases and J 3 bases; nucleotides not matched to a gene: 5. This CDR3 is built from 15 residues. From germline, CDR1 is SGHTS and CDR2 YDEGEE. CDR3 DNA sequence: TGTGCCAGCAGCTTTTTAGGACTAGCAACAGATACGCAGTATTTT. It encodes CASSFLGLATDTQYF. Together with reference TRBV5-8 and TRBJ2-3, the CDR3 gives the full variable domain: EAGVTQSPTHLIKTRGQQATLRCSPISGHTSVYWYQQALGLGLQFLLWYDEGEERNRGNFPPRFSGRQFPNYSSELNVNALELEDSALYLCASSFLGLATDTQYFGPGTRLTVL.

This clone has a handful of counts. The rearrangement links TRBV5-1 to TRBJ1-1, with D tentatively TRBD1 (6 bases). Germline V gene sequence: CDR1 SGHRS, CDR2 YFSETQ. The V and J ends lost 4 bases and 5 bases respectively, with 15 bases between them. CDR3 length equals 14 residues. CDR3 nucleotides: TGCGCCAGCAGCCTACAGGGTTTGGAGACTGAAGCTTTCTTT. As protein: CASSLQGLETEAFF.

The J gene is TRBJ1-1, the V gene TRBV18; D is ambiguous. Germline V gives CDR1 KGHSH, CDR2 LQKENI. The V end was cut by 3 bases, the J end by 3 bases, with 14 bases between. The CDR3 is 15 residues long. As DNA, the CDR3 is TGTGCCAGCTCACCGAGGGCGGGGTTCTACACTGAAGCTTTCTTT. Residues: CASSPRAGFYTEAFF.

In its sample, this clone was seen a few times. At the DNA level, this CDR3 is encoded by other sequences in the same sample as well. The chain uses TRBV6-5 and TRBJ1-1; perhaps TRBD1 as D (6 bases). The CDR3 has 13 residues. Germline loops: CDR1 MNHEY, CDR2 SVGAGI. V shed 5 bases and J shed 3 bases, with 10 bases lying between them. The CDR3 DNA reads as TGTGCCAGCAGTCCTCGGACAGACACTGAAGCTTTCTTT. Protein sequence: CASSPRTDTEAFF.

This clone was recorded a few times. V gene TRBV18 combines with J gene TRBJ2-5, with D possibly matching TRBD1 (5 bases). Germline CDR1 is KGHSH and CDR2 is LQKENI. This CDR3 has 15 residues. V was cut by 2 bases and J by 5 bases, with 15 bases left in between. CDR3 protein: CASSPRARVEETQYF. The DNA for the CDR3 is TGTGCCAGCTCACCAAGGGCCAGGGTCGAGGAGACCCAGTACTTC.

The chain recombines TRBV25-1 with TRBJ1-1, with 12 bases fitting TRBD1. The CDR3 is 16 residues long. CDR1 is MGHDK and CDR2 is SYGVNS in the germline V gene. Trimming cost V 3 bases and J 4 bases; bases outside gene matches: 6. CDR3 sequence reads: CASSEWDRGPGTEAFF. The CDR3 nucleotides read TGTGCCAGCAGTGAGTGGGACAGGGGGCCGGGCACTGAAGCTTTCTTT.

The chain has TRBV5-1 and TRBJ1-1; the match to TRBD1 covers 7 bases. J gave up 1 base and V 4 bases, and 10 bases lay outside the gene matches. This CDR3 has 16 residues. Germline loops: CDR1 SGHRS, CDR2 YFSETQ. The CDR3 protein is CASSPLPQGGNTEAFF. The CDR3 bases are TGCGCCAGCAGCCCCTTACCCCAGGGGGGGAACACTGAAGCTTTCTTT.

V gene TRBV6-8 combines with J gene TRBJ1-5; TRBD1 agrees at 9 bases. This CDR3 contains 18 residues. J was trimmed by 0 bases and V by 4 bases; bases with no gene match: 10. Germline V gene data show CDR1 as MNHGY and CDR2 as SAAAGT. The DNA of the CDR3 is TGTGCCAGCAGTTCCCGGGACAGGGACCTCCATAGCAATCAGCCCCAGCATTTT. It translates to CASSSRDRDLHSNQPQHF.

The chain recombines TRBV4-2 with TRBJ1-1; TRBD1 agrees at 7 bases. V lost 4 bases, J lost 1 base, and 3 bases stayed unmatched. The CDR3 totals 14 residues. Looked up from germline, CDR1 is LGHNA and CDR2 is YNFKEQ. The CDR3 DNA reads TGTGCCAGCAGCCCCAGACAGGGGAACACTGAAGCTTTCTTT. As protein: CASSPRQGNTEAFF.

With respect to this clone: Since a much larger clone is just one base distant, this may be a read error. The genes are TRBV5-6 and TRBJ1-3; D is perhaps TRBD1 (6 bases). V lost 4 bases to trimming and J lost 3 bases, with 14 bases between them. CDR3 length: 15 amino acids. Germline lookup yields CDR1 SGHDT and CDR2 YYEEEE. The CDR3 is CASSDGTYVGNTIYF. In nucleotides, the CDR3 is TGTGCCAGCAGCGACGGGACATACGTTGGAAACACCATATATTTT.